Below, 25 T cell receptor beta chains from the same sample are listed, as sequenced in a study of T cell changes during pregnancy in multiple sclerosis. Repertoires were generated with immunoSEQ multiplex PCR, while TCRdb's copy carries only in-frame clones and drops some. Of 55,000 to 80,000 clones detected, under 90% appear once; the ten largest clones hold 9% to 9.5%. The material was peripheral blood, obtained after pregnancy. All receptors derive from a female donor in good health, enrolled as a control in a pregnancy study.

V is TRBV28 and J is TRBJ2-7; perhaps TRBD1 as D (6 bases). Germline V CDR1 and CDR2: MDHEN, SYDVKM. The CDR3 covers 13 residues. Trimming left V 4 bases short and J 2 bases short, with 9 bases between. CDR3 protein: CASSSGQPYEQYF. For the CDR3, the DNA is TGTGCCAGCAGTTCCGGACAGCCCTACGAGCAGTACTTC.

The chain has TRBV4-2 and TRBJ2-5; the match to TRBD2 covers 8 bases. The CDR3 is 17 residues long. V was clipped by 1 base and J by 5 bases; unmatched bases: 12. The germline CDR1 and CDR2 sequences are LGHNA and YNFKEQ. In nucleotides, the CDR3 is TGTGCCAGCAGCCAAGTTGCTAGCGGGCTTCTATTGGAGACCCAGTACTTC. Its translation is CASSQVASGLLLETQYF.

The chain combines TRBV18 with TRBJ2-3, with 7 bases fitting TRBD1. CDR3 size: 15 residues. The germline V gene has CDR1 KGHSH and CDR2 LQKENI. The J segment lost 0 bases and the V segment lost 3 bases, leaving 3 bases of the junction unmatched. CDR3 loop: CASSPGTASTDTQYF. The CDR3 nucleotides are TGTGCCAGCTCACCCGGGACAGCAAGCACAGATACGCAGTATTTT.

The J gene is TRBJ1-4, the V gene TRBV2; possible D gene TRBD1, 5 bases. The CDR3 covers 15 residues. Trimming took off 4 bases at V and 7 bases at J, with 16 bases between the two ends. Germline-derived CDR1 and CDR2 are SNHLY and FYNNEI. In DNA, the CDR3 is TGTGCCAGCAGTGTCGCGCCGGGTCAGGGTGAAAAACTGTTTTTT. This codes for CASSVAPGQGEKLFF.

J is TRBJ1-1 and V is TRBV28; tentative D call: TRBD1 (6 bases). From germline, CDR1 is MDHEN and CDR2 SYDVKM. The V gene lost 2 bases and the J gene lost 11 bases, with 15 bases spanning the gap. The CDR3 loop spans 13 amino acids. The CDR3 DNA sequence: TGTGCCAGCAGTTTAGGACAGCCCCCCGAGGCTTTCTTT. Its protein product is CASSLGQPPEAFF.

V is TRBV7-9 and J is TRBJ1-2, with D maybe TRBD1 (6 bases). Germline loops: CDR1 SEHNR, CDR2 FQNEAQ (reference sequence). This CDR3 contains 12 residues. V lost 1 base and J lost 8, with 8 bases in between. The CDR3 loop is CASSLGTDGYTF. The CDR3 DNA reads TGTGCCAGCAGCTTAGGGACAGACGGCTACACCTTC.

This clone has a handful of counts. The gene calls are TRBV5-1 and TRBJ1-1; D possibly corresponds to TRBD1 (5 bases). The CDR3 loop spans 13 amino acids. Looked up from germline, CDR1 is SGHRS and CDR2 is YFSETQ. Trimming took off 2 bases at V and 5 bases at J, with 10 bases between the two ends. CDR3 amino acids: CASSFTRDTEAFF. The CDR3 bases are TGCGCCAGCAGCTTTACCAGGGATACTGAAGCTTTCTTT.

This clone has a single count. This rearrangement joins TRBV5-1 to TRBJ1-2; 8 positions agree with TRBD1. Trimming removed 5 bases from V and 3 bases from J; junction bases left unmatched: 3. The CDR3 spans 13 residues. Germline loops: CDR1 SGHRS, CDR2 YFSETQ. The CDR3, as DNA: TGCGCCAGCAGAATGACAGGGGACTATGGCTACACCTTC. Translating gives CASRMTGDYGYTF.

This sequence joins TRBV2 and TRBJ1-2, with unresolved D. The CDR3 consists of 13 residues. Between the trimmed V and J ends, which lost 8 bases and 6 bases, there was a span of 16 bases. Germline loops: CDR1 SNHLY, CDR2 FYNNEI. CDR3 sequence: CASSAGGSHGYTF. In nucleotides, the CDR3 is TGTGCCAGCTCAGCAGGCGGGTCCCATGGCTACACCTTC.

This clone was seen a handful of times. The CDR3 loop reads CASSLGVGTGGTEAFF. Here the CDR3 DNA reads TGTGCCAGCAGCTTGGGGGTAGGCACGGGTGGCACTGAAGCTTTCTTT. V and J are TRBV5-6 and TRBJ1-1; D unclear. Trimming took 0 bases from V and 4 from J, leaving 16 bases between them. The germline gives CDR1 SGHDT, CDR2 YYEEEE. The CDR3 is 16 residues long.

J is TRBJ1-4 and V is TRBV14, with 8 bases fitting TRBD1. CDR1 and CDR2 from the germline V gene are SGHDN and FVKESK. Losses at the gene ends were 4 bases for V and 8 bases for J; bases not matched to a gene: 6. The CDR3 runs to 14 residues. The CDR3 is CASSPTGEGEKLFF. In nucleotides, the CDR3 is TGTGCCAGCAGCCCGACAGGGGAGGGCGAAAAACTGTTTTTT.

The chain couples TRBV7-9 to TRBJ2-3; 7 positions match TRBD1. V lost 5 bases and J lost 0; bases outside the gene matches: 11. The CDR3 runs 17 residues. Looked up from germline, CDR1 is SEHNR and CDR2 is FQNEAQ (reference sequence). CDR3 sequence: CASSANRGGFSTDTQYF. Written as DNA, the CDR3 is TGTGCCAGCAGCGCCAACAGGGGTGGGTTTAGCACAGATACGCAGTATTTT.

The V call is TRBV29-1, the J call TRBJ2-1, with 10 bases identical to TRBD2. CDR1 is SQVTM, CDR2 ANQGSEA, per germline. The trim removed 8 bases at V and 6 bases at J, leaving 10 bases unmatched. The CDR3 totals 14 residues. As DNA, the CDR3 is TGCAGCATTGGGGGGGGACTAGCGTCCAATGAGCAGTTCTTC. Its translation: CSIGGGLASNEQFF.

This clone was seen a few times. The V call is TRBV15, the J call TRBJ2-6; 7 bases agree with TRBD1. The CDR3 loop spans 16 amino acids. V trimming: 2 bases; J trimming: 4 bases; junction bases outside the gene matches: 5. In germline, CDR1 is LNHNV, CDR2 YYDKDF (reference sequence). CDR3 sequence (DNA): TGTGCCACCAGCAGACCACAGGGGAGCGGGGCCAACGTCCTGACTTTC. Translating it yields CATSRPQGSGANVLTF. The variable domain in full, with the rest retrieved from reference TRBV15 and TRBJ2-6, is DAMVIQNPRYQVTQFGKPVTLSCSQTLNHNVMYWYQQKSSQAPKLLFHYYDKDFNNEADTPDNFQSRRPNTSFCFLDIRSPGLGDTAMYLCATSRPQGSGANVLTFGAGSRLTVL.

The chain joins TRBV19 to TRBJ1-1; D remains ambiguous. Looked up from germline, CDR1 is LNHDA and CDR2 is SQIVND (reference sequence). The CDR3 extends over 15 amino acids. The V gene lost 3 bases and the J gene lost 2 bases, with 13 bases spanning the gap. The CDR3 DNA reads TGTGCCAGTAGTATCGGGTCGATGGTTAACACTGAAGCTTTCTTT. Translating it yields CASSIGSMVNTEAFF.

Written as DNA, the CDR3 is TGTGCCAGCAGCCAAGAACTTGCTAGCGGGAGTCGCGAGCAGTACTTC. This sequence encodes CASSQELASGSREQYF. The rearrangement links TRBV14 to TRBJ2-7; 10 bases agree with TRBD2. J lost 6 bases, V lost 0 bases, and 8 bases had no gene match. CDR1 is SGHDN, CDR2 FVKESK, per germline. This CDR3 spans 16 amino acids.

A word on this clone: The same CDR3 also results from other DNA sequences found in this sample. This chain uses TRBV14 with TRBJ2-7, with D perhaps TRBD1 (6 bases). The CDR3 covers 14 residues. V shed 0 bases and J shed 5 bases, with 11 bases lying between them. Germline V gene sequence: CDR1 SGHDN, CDR2 FVKESK. CDR3 protein: CASSQDRGSDEQYF. CDR3 bases: TGTGCCAGCAGCCAAGACAGGGGAAGCGACGAGCAGTACTTC.

The chain employs TRBV6-5 and TRBJ1-1; D is unresolved. The CDR3 is made up of 15 amino acids. The V end was cut by 8 bases, the J end by 4 bases, with 20 bases between. The germline gives CDR1 MNHEY, CDR2 SVGAGI. The CDR3 bases are TGTGCCAGCGTACGCCGGCGGGATGGTAGCACTGAAGCTTTCTTT. This translates into CASVRRRDGSTEAFF.

The chain is built from TRBV13 and TRBJ2-6, with 12 bases aligning to TRBD1. From germline, CDR1 is PRHDT and CDR2 FYEKMQ (reference sequence). CDR3 length: 21 amino acids. Losses at the gene ends were 5 bases for V and 2 bases for J; bases not matched to a gene: 16. The CDR3 DNA is TGTGCCAGCAGCCTATTGAACCGCGGGACAGGGGGCGGGCCTGGGGCCAACGTCCTGACTTTC. Translated, it gives CASSLLNRGTGGGPGANVLTF.

The chain is built from TRBV5-1 and TRBJ2-7; possibly TRBD2 for D (5 bases). Trimming took off 0 bases at V and 0 bases at J, with 7 bases between the two ends. The CDR3 runs 14 residues. Germline V gene sequence: CDR1 SGHRS, CDR2 YFSETQ. The DNA of the CDR3 is TGCGCCAGCAGCTTGGCGGGGAACTCCTACGAGCAGTACTTC. This sequence encodes CASSLAGNSYEQYF.

This rearrangement joins TRBV11-2 to TRBJ2-7; weak D call: TRBD2 (5 bases). V gave up 1 base and J gave up 6 bases, with 10 bases separating them. CDR1 SGHAT and CDR2 FQNNGV come from the germline V gene. CDR3 length: 13 amino acids. CDR3 residues: CASSLGGSGEQYF. The CDR3 nucleotides read TGTGCCAGCAGCTTAGGCGGGTCGGGCGAGCAGTACTTC.

This rearrangement joins TRBV6-5 to TRBJ1-1; 8 nucleotides align to TRBD1. The CDR3 consists of 13 residues. Germline V gene data show CDR1 as MNHEY and CDR2 as SVGAGI. V trimming: 6 bases; J trimming: 5 bases; junction bases outside the gene matches: 5. The CDR3 loop is CASRLQGATEAFF. The CDR3 coding sequence is TGTGCCAGCAGACTCCAGGGGGCGACTGAAGCTTTCTTT.

The CDR3 spells CASSSAGAPGNEQFF. CDR3 bases: TGTGCCAGCAGCTCAGCGGGAGCTCCGGGAAATGAGCAGTTCTTC. The chain couples TRBV5-6 to TRBJ2-1, with TRBD2 identical over 8 bases. CDR3 length: 15 residues. Trimming took 3 bases from V and 7 from J; bases not matched to a gene: 9. CDR1 and CDR2 (germline): SGHDT, YYEEEE.

The V call is TRBV7-8, the J call TRBJ2-7; TRBD1 matches at 9 bases. This CDR3 is built from 14 residues. The V gene's germline CDR1 is SGHVS and CDR2 FQNEAQ. The ends lost 5 bases at V and 5 bases at J; junction bases unmatched: 7. CDR3 protein: CASSAGTGWDEQYF. CDR3 nucleotides: TGTGCCAGCAGCGCAGGGACAGGGTGGGACGAGCAGTACTTC.

In its sample, this clone was seen many times. V and J are TRBV27 and TRBJ1-2; D is ambiguous. The CDR3 is 15 residues long. The V gene's germline CDR1 is MNHEY and CDR2 SMNVEV (reference sequence). V was trimmed by 5 bases and J by 7 bases, leaving 20 bases between them. The CDR3 spells CASSPLGPGAGGYTF. DNA for the CDR3: TGTGCCAGCAGTCCCTTAGGCCCCGGCGCGGGTGGCTACACCTTC.